The 3 T cell receptor beta chains below all came from one sample that was sequenced in a study of Graves' ophthalmopathy and Graves' hyperthyroidism (dated by TCRdb to the late 2010s). The sequencing machine was an Illumina HiSeq 2000. For repertoire sequencing, the TCR beta CDR3 regions were amplified from RNA transcripts. The first round of RT-PCR was done with HTBI primers and the Qiagen OneStep RT-PCR kit, and was followed by a second round of multiplex PCR, then size selection and purification. The public sequencing data were trimmed at Q25 with fastp and processed into clonotypes with MiXCR by TCRdb, which kept only in-frame beta chains. Each entry is one CDR3 protein sequence, shown with its most common DNA and genes. The sample yields a few hundred thousand distinct CDR3 sequences; about 35% were counted once. About 4% of the sample is taken by the ten largest. The specimen sequenced was peripheral blood or thyroid tissue (not recorded which). The receptors originated from an adult man with Graves' hyperthyroidism.

With respect to this clonotype: A read error may produce the germline difference seen at one junction end. This chain connects TRBV10-3 to TRBJ2-7, with D hard to call. CDR1 is ENHRY, CDR2 SYGVKD, per germline. The CDR3 covers 12 residues. The CDR3 DNA reads as TGTGCCAGCAGTGAAGGGTTCCACGAGCAGTACTTC. Translation gives CASSEGFHEQYF.

The rearrangement joins TRBV7-9 to TRBJ2-7, with D perhaps TRBD2 (5 bases). The CDR3 loop spans 14 amino acids. Germline V gives CDR1 SEHNR, CDR2 FQNEAQ (reference sequence). V was pared by 4 bases and J by 7 bases, with 17 bases between. The DNA for the CDR3 is TGTGCCAGCAGCTCCCTCGGGGATGGGAATGAGCAGTACTTC. Protein sequence: CASSSLGDGNEQYF.

The chain joins TRBV30 to TRBJ2-2, with TRBD1 matching 8 bases. This CDR3 contains 16 residues. The V and J ends lost 4 bases and 1 base, in that order; junction bases with no gene match: 8. Germline CDR1 GTSNPN, CDR2 SVGIG (reference sequence). The CDR3 loop is CAWTEPGTGNTGELFF. CDR3 DNA sequence: TGTGCCTGGACCGAACCCGGGACAGGGAACACCGGGGAGCTGTTTTTT.